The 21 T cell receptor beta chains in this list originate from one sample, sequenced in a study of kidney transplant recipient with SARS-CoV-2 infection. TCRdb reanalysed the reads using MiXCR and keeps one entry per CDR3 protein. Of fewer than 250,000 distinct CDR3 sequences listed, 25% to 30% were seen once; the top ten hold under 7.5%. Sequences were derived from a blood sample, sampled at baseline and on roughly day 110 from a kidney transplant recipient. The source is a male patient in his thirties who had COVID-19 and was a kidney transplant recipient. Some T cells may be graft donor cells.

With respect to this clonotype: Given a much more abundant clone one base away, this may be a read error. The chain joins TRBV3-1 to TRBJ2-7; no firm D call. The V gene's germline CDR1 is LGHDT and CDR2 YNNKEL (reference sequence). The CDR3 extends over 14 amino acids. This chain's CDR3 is CAGSQVLGVYEQYF. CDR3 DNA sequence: TGTGCCGGCAGCCAAGTTCTAGGAGTCTACGAGCAGTACTTC.

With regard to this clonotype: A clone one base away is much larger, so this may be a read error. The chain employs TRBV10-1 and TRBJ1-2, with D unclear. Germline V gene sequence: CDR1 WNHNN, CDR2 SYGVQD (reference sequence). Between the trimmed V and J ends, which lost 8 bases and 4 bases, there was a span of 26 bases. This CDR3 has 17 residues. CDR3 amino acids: CASGVPRRSRKTYGYTF. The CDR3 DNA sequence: TGCGCCAGCGGTGTGCCCCGAAGATCGCGAAAGACCTATGGCTACACCTTC.

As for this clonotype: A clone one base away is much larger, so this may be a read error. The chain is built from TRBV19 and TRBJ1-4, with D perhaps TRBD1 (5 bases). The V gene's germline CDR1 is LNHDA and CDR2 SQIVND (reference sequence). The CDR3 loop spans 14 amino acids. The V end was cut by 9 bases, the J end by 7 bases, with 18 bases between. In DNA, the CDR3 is TGTGCCAGCCATGAACATGGGGGAATTGAAAAACTGTTTTTT. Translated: CASHEHGGIEKLFF.

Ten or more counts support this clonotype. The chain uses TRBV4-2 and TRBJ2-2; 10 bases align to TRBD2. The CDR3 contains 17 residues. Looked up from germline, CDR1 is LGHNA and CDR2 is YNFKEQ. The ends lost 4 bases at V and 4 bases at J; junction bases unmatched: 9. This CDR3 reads CASSPGEAGGGTGELFF. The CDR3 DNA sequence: TGTGCCAGCAGCCCTGGGGAAGCGGGAGGGGGCACCGGGGAGCTGTTTTTT.

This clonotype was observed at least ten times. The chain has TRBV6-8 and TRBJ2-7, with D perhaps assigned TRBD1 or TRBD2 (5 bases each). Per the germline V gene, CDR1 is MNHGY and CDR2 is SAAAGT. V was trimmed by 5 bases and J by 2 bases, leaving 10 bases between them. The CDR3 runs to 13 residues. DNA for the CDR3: TGTGCCAGCAGTCGGGACGCCCCCTACGAGCAGTACTTC. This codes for CASSRDAPYEQYF.

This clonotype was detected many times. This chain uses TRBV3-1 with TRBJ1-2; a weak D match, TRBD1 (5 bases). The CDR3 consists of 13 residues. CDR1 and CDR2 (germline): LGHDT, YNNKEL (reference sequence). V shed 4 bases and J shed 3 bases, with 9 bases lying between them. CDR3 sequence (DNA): TGTGCCAGCAGCCCGGGGACGGACTATGGCTACACCTTC. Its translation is CASSPGTDYGYTF.

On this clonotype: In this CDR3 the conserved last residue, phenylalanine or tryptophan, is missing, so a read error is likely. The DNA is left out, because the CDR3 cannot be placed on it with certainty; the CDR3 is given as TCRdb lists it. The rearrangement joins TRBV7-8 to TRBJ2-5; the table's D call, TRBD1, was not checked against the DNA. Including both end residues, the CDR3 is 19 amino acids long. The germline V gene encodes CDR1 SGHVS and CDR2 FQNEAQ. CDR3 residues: CASSCVTFTHKVGPTSRLS.

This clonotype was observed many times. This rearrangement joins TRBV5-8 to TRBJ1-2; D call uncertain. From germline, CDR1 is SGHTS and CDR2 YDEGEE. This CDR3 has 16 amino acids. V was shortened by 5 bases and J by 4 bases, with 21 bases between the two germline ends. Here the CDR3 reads CASSAFHPRKTYGYTF. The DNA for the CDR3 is TGTGCCAGCAGTGCGTTTCATCCACGAAAGACCTATGGCTACACCTTC.

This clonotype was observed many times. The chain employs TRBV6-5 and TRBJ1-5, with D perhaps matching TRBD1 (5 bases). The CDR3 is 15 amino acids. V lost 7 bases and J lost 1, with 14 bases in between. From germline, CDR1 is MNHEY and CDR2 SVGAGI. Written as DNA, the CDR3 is TGTGCCAGCAAAGCACGGGGCGTAAGCAATCAGCCCCAGCATTTT. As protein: CASKARGVSNQPQHF.

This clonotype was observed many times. The DNA for the CDR3 is TGTGCCAGCAGCCTCCTGCTTAAGTGCCGAAAGACCTATGGCTACACCTTC. Amino acid sequence: CASSLLLKCRKTYGYTF. V usage is TRBV7-7 and J usage is TRBJ1-2; no clear D gene. Trimming stripped 5 bases from V and 4 bases from J, with 23 bases between. Germline V gene lookup returns CDR1 SSHAT and CDR2 FNYEAQ (reference sequence). There are 17 residues in the CDR3.

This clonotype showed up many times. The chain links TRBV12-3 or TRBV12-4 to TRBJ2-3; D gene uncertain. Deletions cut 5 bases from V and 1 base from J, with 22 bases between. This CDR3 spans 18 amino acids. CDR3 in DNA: TGTGCCAGCAGTACCGAATCGGGCCCACCCACCGGCACAGATACGCAGTATTTT. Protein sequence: CASSTESGPPTGTDTQYF.

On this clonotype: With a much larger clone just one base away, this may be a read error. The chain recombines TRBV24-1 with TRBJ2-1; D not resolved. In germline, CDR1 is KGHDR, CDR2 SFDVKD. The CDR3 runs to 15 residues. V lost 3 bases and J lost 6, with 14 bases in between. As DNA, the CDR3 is TGTGCCACCAGTGATGTGGGTCCCCACGGCAATGAGCAGTTCTTC. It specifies CATSDVGPHGNEQFF.

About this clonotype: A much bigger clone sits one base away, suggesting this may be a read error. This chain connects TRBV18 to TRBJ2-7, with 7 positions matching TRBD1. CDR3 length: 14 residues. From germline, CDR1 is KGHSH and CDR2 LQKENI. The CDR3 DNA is TGTGTCAGCTCACCCGGGACAGATCCTACGAAGCAGTACGTC. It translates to CVSSPGTDPTKQYV.

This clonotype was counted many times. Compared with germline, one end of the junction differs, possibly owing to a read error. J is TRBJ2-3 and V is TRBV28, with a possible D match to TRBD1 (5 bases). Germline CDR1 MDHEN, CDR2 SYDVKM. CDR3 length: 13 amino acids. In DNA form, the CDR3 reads TGCGCCAGCAGCTTAGGGGACACAGATACGCAGTATTTT. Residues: CASSLGDTDTQYF. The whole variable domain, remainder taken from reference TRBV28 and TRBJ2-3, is DVKVTQSSRYLVKRTGEKVFLECVQDMDHENMFWYRQDPGLGLRLIYFSYDVKMKEKGDIPEGYSVSREKKERFSLILESASTNQTSMYLCASSLGDTDTQYFGPGTRLTVL.

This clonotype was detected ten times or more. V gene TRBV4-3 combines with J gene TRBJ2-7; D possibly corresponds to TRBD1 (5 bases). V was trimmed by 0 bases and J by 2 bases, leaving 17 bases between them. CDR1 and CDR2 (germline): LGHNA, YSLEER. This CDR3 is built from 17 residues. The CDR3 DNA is TGCGCCAGCAGCCAAGATAGGGGCCTTGCCTTTCCCTACGAGCAGTACTTC. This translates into CASSQDRGLAFPYEQYF.

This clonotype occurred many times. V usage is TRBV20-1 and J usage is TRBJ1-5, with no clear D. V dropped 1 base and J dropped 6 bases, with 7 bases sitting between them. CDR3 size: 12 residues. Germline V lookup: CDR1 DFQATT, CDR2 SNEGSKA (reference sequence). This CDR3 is CSARAGGQPQHF. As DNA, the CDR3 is TGCAGTGCTAGAGCAGGAGGTCAGCCCCAGCATTTT.

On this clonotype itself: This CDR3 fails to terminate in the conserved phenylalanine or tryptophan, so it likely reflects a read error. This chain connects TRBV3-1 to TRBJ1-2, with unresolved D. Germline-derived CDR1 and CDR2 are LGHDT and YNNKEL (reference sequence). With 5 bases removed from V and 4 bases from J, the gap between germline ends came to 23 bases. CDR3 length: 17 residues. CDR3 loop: CASSRRHALRKTYGYTL. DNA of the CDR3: TGTGCCAGCAGCAGGCGGCACGCCCTTCGAAAGACCTATGGCTACACCCTC.

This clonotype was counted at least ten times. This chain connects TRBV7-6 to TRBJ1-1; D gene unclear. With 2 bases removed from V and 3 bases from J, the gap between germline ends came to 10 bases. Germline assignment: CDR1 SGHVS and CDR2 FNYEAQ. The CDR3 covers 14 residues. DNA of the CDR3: TGTGCCAGCAGCTTACAGATTCGGGACACTGAAGCTTTCTTT. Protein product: CASSLQIRDTEAFF.

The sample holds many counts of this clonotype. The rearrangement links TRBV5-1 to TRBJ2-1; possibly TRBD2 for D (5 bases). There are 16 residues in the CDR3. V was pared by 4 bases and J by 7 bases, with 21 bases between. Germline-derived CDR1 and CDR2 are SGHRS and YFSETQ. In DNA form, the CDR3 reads TGCGCCAGCAGCGGAGGCGGCCGGCCCGGTTCGAATGAGCAGTTCTTC. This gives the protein CASSGGGRPGSNEQFF.

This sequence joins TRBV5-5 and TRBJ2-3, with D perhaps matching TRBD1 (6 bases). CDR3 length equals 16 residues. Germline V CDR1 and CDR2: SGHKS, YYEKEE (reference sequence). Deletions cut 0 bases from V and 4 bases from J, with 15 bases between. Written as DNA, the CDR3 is TGTGCCAGCAGCTTGGGTAGGACAGCGAGATCAGATACGCAGTATTTT. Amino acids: CASSLGRTARSDTQYF. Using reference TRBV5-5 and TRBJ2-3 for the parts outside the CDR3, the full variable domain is DAGVTQSPTHLIKTRGQQVTLRCSPISGHKSVSWYQQVLGQGPQFIFQYYEKEERGRGNFPDRFSARQFPNYSSELNVNALLLGDSALYLCASSLGRTARSDTQYFGPGTRLTVL.

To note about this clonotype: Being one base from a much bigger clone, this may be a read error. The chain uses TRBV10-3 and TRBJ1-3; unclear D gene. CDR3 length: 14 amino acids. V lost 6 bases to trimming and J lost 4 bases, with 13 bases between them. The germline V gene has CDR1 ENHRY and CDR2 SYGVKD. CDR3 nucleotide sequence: TGTGCCATCAGAACGCGGGGTGCCGGAAACACCATATATTTT. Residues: CAIRTRGAGNTIYF.